The next 28 T cell receptor beta chains were all read from a single sample in a study of spatial heterogeneity in lung cancer. MiXCR was run by TCRdb on the 5' RACE reads, yielding one entry per CDR3 protein. This sample yields about 22,000 distinct CDR3 sequences, of which approximately 5.8% are seen a single time; about 35% belongs to the top ten. Indicated time point: sample taken at primary tumor resection. Material: PBMCs, obtained at surgery. Receptors were obtained from a male donor with early-stage non-small cell lung cancer.

This clonotype has just a few counts. This chain joins TRBV5-4 and TRBJ2-1; the match to TRBD2 covers 9 bases. This CDR3 is built from 16 residues. J gave up 2 bases and V 10 bases, and 13 bases lay outside the gene matches. Germline V lookup: CDR1 SGHNT, CDR2 YYREEE (reference sequence). In DNA form, the CDR3 reads TGTGCCTCCTCCTGGGGAGCGGGGGGAGCCTACAATGAGCAGTTCTTC. This codes for CASSWGAGGAYNEQFF. Based on the CDR3 plus reference TRBV5-4 and TRBJ2-1, the full variable domain is ETGVTQSPTHLIKTRGQQVTLRCSSQSGHNTVSWYQQALGQGPQFIFQYYREEENGRGNFPPRFSGLQFPNYSSELNVNALELDDSALYLCASSWGAGGAYNEQFFGPGTRLTVL.

V gene TRBV4-2 combines with J gene TRBJ2-7, with 7 positions matching TRBD1. The V and J ends lost 4 bases and 5 bases, in that order; junction bases with no gene match: 11. The CDR3 totals 15 residues. CDR1 LGHNA and CDR2 YNFKEQ come from the germline V gene. The CDR3 sequence is CASSLNPGQINEQYF. CDR3 coding DNA: TGTGCCAGCAGCCTAAATCCGGGACAGATAAACGAGCAGTACTTC.

This clonotype occurred many times. V usage is TRBV11-2 and J usage is TRBJ1-1; D might be TRBD1 (5 bases). This CDR3 comprises 15 residues. Germline V CDR1 and CDR2: SGHAT, FQNNGV. Trimming cost V 5 bases and J 1 base, with 14 bases left between them. The CDR3 spells CASSPRTPENTEAFF. DNA of the CDR3: TGTGCCAGCAGCCCGAGGACACCCGAGAACACTGAAGCTTTCTTT.

Ten or more counts support this clonotype. The chain carries TRBV7-9 and TRBJ1-1; TRBD1 matches at 9 bases. Germline CDR1 and CDR2: SEHNR and FQNEAQ (reference sequence). Losses at the gene ends were 5 bases for V and 5 bases for J; bases not matched to a gene: 6. The CDR3 is 14 amino acids. CDR3 amino acids: CASSPGTGRTEAFF. The DNA of the CDR3 is TGTGCCAGCAGCCCCGGGACAGGGAGGACTGAAGCTTTCTTT.

This clonotype appeared many times. This rearrangement joins TRBV5-1 to TRBJ1-2; D not certain. Germline CDR1 SGHRS, CDR2 YFSETQ. V lost 4 bases to trimming and J lost 4 bases, with 17 bases between them. This CDR3 spans 15 amino acids. CDR3 coding DNA: TGCGCCAGCAGCCAAATAAACGAGGAATCCTATGGCTACACCTTC. It specifies CASSQINEESYGYTF.

In this sample, this clonotype turned up many times. This rearrangement joins TRBV7-9 to TRBJ2-7, with 7 bases fitting TRBD2. The length of the CDR3 is 16 residues. The germline V gene has CDR1 SEHNR and CDR2 FQNEAQ (reference sequence). The junction had 9 bases not matched to a gene; V was cut back by 4 bases and J by 0 bases. The CDR3 region has the DNA TGTGCCAGCAGCTCACGACTAGCCTCCTACTCCTACGAGCAGTACTTC. Protein product: CASSSRLASYSYEQYF.

The sample holds many counts of this clonotype. The chain uses TRBV3-1 and TRBJ1-5; TRBD1 might be the D (5 bases). V shed 4 bases and J shed 4 bases, with 17 bases lying between them. CDR1 is LGHDT and CDR2 is YNNKEL in the germline V gene (reference sequence). The CDR3 is made up of 16 amino acids. As DNA, the CDR3 is TGTGCCAGCAGCCCTAGTACGGGGGGAGGGAATCAGCCCCAGCATTTT. Its translation is CASSPSTGGGNQPQHF.

This chain links TRBV7-9 with TRBJ2-1, with D tentatively TRBD2 (5 bases). This CDR3 comprises 13 residues. Per the germline V gene, CDR1 is SEHNR and CDR2 is FQNEAQ (reference sequence). V lost 2 bases and J lost 7, with 9 bases in between. The CDR3 region has the DNA TGTGCCAGCAGCTTAACGGGGTGGAATGAGCAGTTCTTC. Translating gives CASSLTGWNEQFF.

This clonotype was recorded at least ten times. For the CDR3, the DNA is TGTGCCAGCCCAATGTATCAGGGACATCGAAGAACAGATACGCAGTATTTT. Translating it yields CASPMYQGHRRTDTQYF. The chain has TRBV11-3 and TRBJ2-3, with D tentatively TRBD1 (6 bases). The CDR3 has 17 residues. V lost 8 bases and J lost 3, with 24 bases in between. Germline-derived CDR1 and CDR2 are SGHNT and YENEEA.

At least ten counts were recorded for this clonotype. V and J are TRBV7-2 and TRBJ2-7; no firm D call. The CDR3 sequence is 13 residues long. V was clipped by 3 bases and J by 2 bases, with 8 bases between them. Germline V gives CDR1 SGHTA, CDR2 FQGNSA. The CDR3 reads CASSLGRPYEQYF. The CDR3 DNA sequence: TGTGCCAGCAGCTTGGGAAGGCCCTACGAGCAGTACTTC.

This clonotype was seen a handful of times. This chain joins TRBV29-1 and TRBJ2-7, with 10 bases matching TRBD2. CDR1 is SQVTM and CDR2 is ANQGSEA in the germline V gene. J was trimmed by 7 bases and V by 7 bases; bases with no gene match: 10. The CDR3 consists of 13 residues. The CDR3 region is CSASSGGVREQYF. CDR3 bases: TGCAGCGCTTCTAGCGGGGGAGTACGGGAGCAGTACTTC.

This clonotype was seen many times. The chain combines TRBV24-1 with TRBJ2-1; weak D call: TRBD2 (5 bases). Germline lookup yields CDR1 KGHDR and CDR2 SFDVKD. The CDR3 has 13 amino acids. The germline V and J ends were trimmed by 3 bases and 7 bases, with 9 bases remaining between them. The CDR3 sequence is CATSDRTRNEQFF. The CDR3 bases are TGTGCCACCAGTGATCGCACTAGGAATGAGCAGTTCTTC.

This clonotype was counted at least ten times. The chain is built from TRBV5-1 and TRBJ2-2, with D unclear. The CDR3 is made up of 16 amino acids. Germline-derived CDR1 and CDR2 are SGHRS and YFSETQ. Trimming stripped 0 bases from V and 7 bases from J, with 16 bases between. CDR3 protein: CASSLGRQRRIGELFF. The DNA of the CDR3 is TGCGCCAGCAGCTTGGGGAGACAACGAAGAATCGGGGAGCTGTTTTTT.

This clonotype was picked up many times. The chain joins TRBV11-1 to TRBJ2-2; D may be TRBD1 (6 bases). The CDR3 is 15 amino acids. Between the trimmed V and J ends, which lost 3 bases and 5 bases, there was a span of 13 bases. Germline loops: CDR1 SGHAT, CDR2 FQDESV (reference sequence). CDR3 protein: CASSFGQLPTGELFF. CDR3 coding DNA: TGTGCCAGCAGCTTCGGACAGCTTCCGACCGGGGAGCTGTTTTTT.

This clonotype showed up many times. V and J are TRBV5-6 and TRBJ1-2, with no clear D. The CDR3 has 15 residues. V gave up 3 bases and J gave up 1 base, with 13 bases separating them. Germline values: CDR1 SGHDT, CDR2 YYEEEE. The CDR3 protein is CASSSIRTDNYGYTF. As DNA, the CDR3 is TGTGCCAGCAGCTCTATCCGGACCGATAACTATGGCTACACCTTC.

Here the CDR3 reads CASSFSEAFF. CDR3 in DNA: TGTGCCAGCAGCTTCTCAGAAGCTTTCTTT. The J gene is TRBJ1-1, the V gene TRBV7-6; D gene ambiguous. Germline assignment: CDR1 SGHVS and CDR2 FNYEAQ. V lost 3 bases, J lost 8 bases, and 4 bases lay in between. The CDR3 length is 10 residues.

The chain combines TRBV7-3 with TRBJ2-7, with a weak D call TRBD1 (5 bases). The CDR3 has 17 amino acids. CDR1 is SGHTA, CDR2 FQGTGA, per germline. V was clipped by 1 base and J by 0 bases, with 16 bases between them. The CDR3 DNA follows: TGTGCCAGCAGCTTAATTTTCGGAGACGGACACTCCTACGAGCAGTACTTC. It codes for CASSLIFGDGHSYEQYF. Variable domain in full (rest from reference TRBV7-3 and TRBJ2-7): GAGVSQTPSNKVTEKGKYVELRCDPISGHTALYWYRQSLGQGPEFLIYFQGTGAADDSGLPNDRFFAVRPEGSVSTLKIQRTERGDSAVYLCASSLIFGDGHSYEQYFGPGTRLTVT.

This clonotype came up many times. The chain carries TRBV5-1 and TRBJ2-5; either TRBD1 or TRBD2 may supply D (5 bases each). CDR1 is SGHRS, CDR2 YFSETQ, per germline. The V and J ends lost 0 bases and 2 bases respectively, with 14 bases between them. The CDR3 totals 16 residues. The CDR3 here is CASSLGDLLLQETQYF. CDR3 DNA: TGCGCCAGCAGCTTGGGGGACCTTCTCCTGCAAGAGACCCAGTACTTC.

Written as DNA, the CDR3 is TGTGCCAGCGGAAGGACAGGGGTTTTCACAGATACGCAGTATTTT. Residues: CASGRTGVFTDTQYF. The chain uses TRBV6-5 and TRBJ2-3; the match to TRBD1 covers 9 bases. The trim removed 8 bases at V and 2 bases at J, leaving 8 bases unmatched. The CDR3 sequence is 15 residues long. Per the germline V gene, CDR1 is MNHEY and CDR2 is SVGAGI.

This clonotype was observed a few times. The gene calls are TRBV18 and TRBJ2-2; TRBD1 might be the D (6 bases). From germline, CDR1 is KGHSH and CDR2 LQKENI. V dropped 3 bases and J dropped 3 bases, with 14 bases sitting between them. The CDR3 is 16 residues long. The CDR3 here is CASSPATGGYTGELFF. CDR3 coding DNA: TGTGCCAGCTCACCCGCGACAGGCGGGTACACCGGGGAGCTGTTTTTT.

This clonotype was seen at least ten times. This chain uses TRBV2 with TRBJ2-3, with D tentatively TRBD2 (6 bases). From germline, CDR1 is SNHLY and CDR2 FYNNEI. This CDR3 is 13 amino acids long. V was shortened by 6 bases and J by 8 bases, with 15 bases between the two germline ends. CDR3 residues: CASSGGITGTQYF. CDR3 in DNA: TGTGCCAGCAGCGGGGGAATAACCGGTACGCAGTATTTT.

This clonotype was observed at least ten times. V gene TRBV20-1 combines with J gene TRBJ1-2; maybe TRBD1 (6 bases). CDR3 length equals 18 residues. Trimming removed 6 bases at V and 8 bases at J, with 34 bases between. CDR1 and CDR2 from the germline V gene are DFQATT and SNEGSKA (reference sequence). The CDR3 DNA follows: TGCAGTGCAATCCCAGACGGGAGGGGGACAAACCCTTTATGGGGCTACACCTTC. Translated, it gives CSAIPDGRGTNPLWGYTF.

This clonotype was detected ten times or more. This rearrangement joins TRBV20-1 to TRBJ1-5; D is uncertain. With 6 bases removed from V and 0 bases from J, the gap between germline ends came to 24 bases. Per the germline V gene, CDR1 is DFQATT and CDR2 is SNEGSKA (reference sequence). The length of the CDR3 is 18 residues. The CDR3 nucleotides are TGCAGTGCCTTAGTAGGGCAGGTCTTGATCTATAGCAATCAGCCCCAGCATTTT. This translates into CSALVGQVLIYSNQPQHF.

In its sample, this clonotype was seen many times. The chain is built from TRBV20-1 and TRBJ2-5, with D perhaps TRBD2 (6 bases). Germline CDR1 and CDR2: DFQATT and SNEGSKA (reference sequence). V lost 1 base to trimming and J lost 5 bases, with 14 bases between them. This CDR3 is 14 amino acids long. CDR3 in amino acids: CSARAPSGLETQYF. Here the CDR3 DNA reads TGCAGTGCTAGAGCCCCCAGCGGGCTGGAGACCCAGTACTTC.

Only a few counts were recorded for this clonotype. The chain recombines TRBV9 with TRBJ2-3, with D possibly being TRBD1 or TRBD2 (6 bases each). The germline gives CDR1 SGDLS, CDR2 YYNGEE. Trimming cost V 4 bases and J 0 bases, with 12 bases left between them. CDR3 length: 15 amino acids. The CDR3: CASSWGASSTDTQYF. The DNA of the CDR3 is TGTGCCAGCAGCTGGGGGGCCTCAAGCACAGATACGCAGTATTTT. The full variable domain, with the rest looked up from reference TRBV9 and TRBJ2-3, is DSGVTQTPKHLITATGQRVTLRCSPRSGDLSVYWYQQSLDQGLQFLIQYYNGEERAKGNILERFSAQQFPDLHSELNLSSLELGDSALYFCASSWGASSTDTQYFGPGTRLTVL.

Many counts were recorded for this clonotype. The chain recombines TRBV14 with TRBJ1-2; D remains unclear. Trimming took 4 bases from V and 4 from J, leaving 10 bases between them. The CDR3 covers 13 residues. The germline V gene encodes CDR1 SGHDN and CDR2 FVKESK. The CDR3 DNA is TGTGCCAGCAGCCGACTACTTCTCTATGGCTACACCTTC. Protein: CASSRLLLYGYTF. The full variable domain, with the rest looked up from reference TRBV14 and TRBJ1-2, is EAGVTQFPSHSVIEKGQTVTLRCDPISGHDNLYWYRRVMGKEIKFLLHFVKESKQDESGMPNNRFLAERTGGTYSTLKVQPAELEDSGVYFCASSRLLLYGYTFGSGTRLTVV.

Only a few counts were recorded for this clonotype. The rearrangement joins TRBV12-3 or TRBV12-4 to TRBJ1-6; D is perhaps TRBD1 (5 bases). The V gene lost 7 bases and the J gene lost 8 bases, with 15 bases spanning the gap. This CDR3 spans 14 amino acids. CDR3 region: CASTPGGWYSPLHF. CDR3 nucleotide sequence: TGTGCCAGCACCCCGGGGGGGTGGTATTCACCCCTCCACTTT.

This clonotype occurred many times. The chain combines TRBV12-3 or TRBV12-4 with TRBJ1-3; D is possibly TRBD1 (6 bases). This CDR3 is 14 amino acids long. Deletions cut 8 bases from V and 4 bases from J, with 15 bases between. CDR3 in amino acids: CASSEAQGGNTIYF. For the CDR3, the DNA is TGTGCCAGCTCCGAAGCACAGGGAGGAAACACCATATATTTT.